This entry describes one T cell receptor beta chain. Original analysis: Nucleated cell counts were estimated from reference gene primer amplification. TCRdb keeps only in-frame clones here, not all; method: immunoSEQ multiplex PCR. V and J calls and clone size are copied from that table; D and trimming were computed from the DNA. The table includes 240,000 or so clones, more than 75% detected once. The record originates from a study of blood T cell repertoires in COVID-19. Study information: The United States, Italy and Spain were the sources of the acute and convalescent COVID-19 samples.

Participants were aged about 18 to 90 years from around 24 US areas. In assigning cohorts, the study relied on participant-reported clinical history. Per the germline V gene, CDR1 is GTSNPN and CDR2 is SVGIG (reference sequence). This CDR3 contains 16 residues. J gave up 3 bases and V 2 bases, and 12 bases lay outside the gene matches. The receptor comes from a woman aged 45 to 65 who had recovered from COVID-19. The sequencing sample was made of PBMCs or T cells enriched from blood (not recorded which). J is TRBJ2-7 and V is TRBV30; 8 bases are a match to TRBD1. DNA for the CDR3: TGTGCCTGGAGTAATCCGAGGACAGGGTCCGTCTACGAGCAGTACTTC. Translation: CAWSNPRTGSVYEQYF.